What follows is one TCR beta chain and its context. Its cognate antigen has yet to be identified. No base-level quality is on record; no much larger clone is a single base apart. These data belong to a study of T cell responses to AZD1222 COVID-19 vaccine (TCRdb year 2021). Some background on the complete study: A total of 233 trial participants underwent TCR sequencing, of whom 200 to 220 received two doses of AZD1222 and some 26 received two doses of the MenACWY control vaccine. Trial participants were enrolled by age into subgroups of 18-55, 56-69 and 70-plus years, and around 140, 26 and 57 TCR-sequenced participants, respectively, were included in these subgroups. Summary of the overall study and its limitations: The 56-69-year group was small, and its depth increase did not reach significance, likely because of low power. After two AZD1222 doses, spike-specific TCR breadth and depth were significantly higher than at day 0 and than in MenACWY recipients. Most participants were white British and females outnumbered males, and the authors suggested that clonal diversity may have been underestimated. Conclusions about previously exposed vaccinees are limited because only 5 or 6 AZD1222 recipients were SARS-CoV-2 seropositive at baseline. Reportedly, almost half of the unique spike-specific TCRs recognized epitopes lying outside the regions that are mutated in the B.1.351 and B.1.1.7 variants. Because no samples from the day 14 peak response were available, repertoires could be characterized only after the peak T cell response. CD4 TCRs associated with the vaccine covered the entire spike protein, and the dominant responses were in regions 160-218 and 743-854.

Reading the label with the study, this specimen's time point is: about 28 days (+/-7) after the second vaccine dose. AZD1222 recipients given second doses at about 4 weeks or at about 12 weeks were pooled, since spike-specific TCR depth and breadth were not found to differ between the two schedules. Vaccinee samples were obtained from the UK trials COV001 and COV002, which included a single-blind randomized controlled phase 2/3 trial of AZD1222 (ChAdOx1 nCoV-19) in healthy adults. Trial participant PBMC samples were collected at day 0 and day 28 after the second dose for TCRbeta chain sequencing. The CDR3 runs 13 residues from the cysteine to the phenylalanine. This entry keeps only the CDR3 DNA: 39 bases, framed from base 1. Between the V and J ends, shortened by 6 bases and 2 bases respectively, the junction contains 10 bases. The CDR3 regions of human TCRbeta chains were analyzed by immunosequencing. In the paper's pipeline: TCRs in the repertoires were compared against a reference library of SARS-CoV-2-specific TCRs that had been generated with the MIRA antigen-specificity platform. Breadth meant the fraction of unique TCRs that were SARS-CoV-2-associated, whereas depth meant the fraction of total T cells that were SARS-CoV-2-associated. Each spike-specific TCR was assigned to its reactive spike region and to a CD4 or CD8 class using the MIRA data. Log10-transformed breadth and depth values were compared by one-way ANOVA with Sidak's multiple comparisons tests. Sourced from immuneACCESS, this table was stored by TCRdb with only in-frame sequences that have V and J called. A share of the clones is absent; for the studies checked, an unresolved V gene accounts for under half, and the remainder has no known explanation. V and J calls and clone size are those listed in that table; D and trimming were worked out from the DNA. The sample records more than 70,000 clones, over 75% of which are singletons. The ten largest account for around 3.4% of the sample.

The chain is encoded by TRBV12-3 or TRBV12-4 joined to TRBJ1-2, with the D segment identity uncertain. This receptor was obtained from an adult who received the AZD1222 COVID-19 vaccine. The source material was peripheral blood, sampled 28 days after the second AZD1222 dose. The CDR3 region reads CASSQTLNYGYTF. The DNA sequence is as follows: TGTGCCAGCAGCCAGACATTAAACTATGGCTACACCTTC.